The following is a T cell receptor (beta chain) sequence with its context. Its antigen is not known. Using immunoSEQ multiplex PCR, the repertoire was profiled, and TCRdb retains in-frame clones only, with some absent. Here the sample spans over 80,000 clones, more than 80% being singletons. This CDR3 region has 14 residues. Germline CDR1 reads SGHTA; CDR2 reads FQGNSA. Trimming took off 5 bases at V and 4 bases at J, with 14 bases between the two ends. This entry belongs to a study of OX40 agonist ivuxolimab in advanced cancers. Whole-study findings and limits: Low levels of normalized T-cell clonal expansion also appeared in some nonresponders.

The source of this sequence is an adult with an advanced solid tumor such as melanoma, head and neck, liver or kidney cancer. The starting material was CD4+ or CD8+ T cells sorted from blood, obtained in a trial of the OX40 agonist ivuxolimab. The rearrangement uses TRBV7-2 and TRBJ1-2; D perhaps matches TRBD1 (6 bases). CDR3 in amino acids: CASSPVGGSYGYTF. The CDR3 region has the DNA TGTGCCAGCAGCCCGGTGGGGGGCTCCTATGGCTACACCTTC.